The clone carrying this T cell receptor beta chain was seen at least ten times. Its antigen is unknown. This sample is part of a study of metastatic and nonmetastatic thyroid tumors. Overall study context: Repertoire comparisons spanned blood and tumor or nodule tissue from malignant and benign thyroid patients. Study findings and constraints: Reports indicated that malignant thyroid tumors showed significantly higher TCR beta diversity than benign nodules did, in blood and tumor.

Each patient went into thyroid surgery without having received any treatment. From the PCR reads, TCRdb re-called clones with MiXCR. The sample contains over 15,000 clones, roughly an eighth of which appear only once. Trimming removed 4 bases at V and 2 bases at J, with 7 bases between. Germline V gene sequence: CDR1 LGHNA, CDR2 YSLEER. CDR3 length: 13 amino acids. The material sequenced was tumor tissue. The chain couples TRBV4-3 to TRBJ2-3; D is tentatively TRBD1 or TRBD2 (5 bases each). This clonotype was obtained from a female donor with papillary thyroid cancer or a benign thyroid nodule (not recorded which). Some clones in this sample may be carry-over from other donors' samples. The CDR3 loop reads CASSPGATDTQYF. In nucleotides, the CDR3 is TGCGCCAGCAGCCCCGGGGCCACAGATACGCAGTATTTT.